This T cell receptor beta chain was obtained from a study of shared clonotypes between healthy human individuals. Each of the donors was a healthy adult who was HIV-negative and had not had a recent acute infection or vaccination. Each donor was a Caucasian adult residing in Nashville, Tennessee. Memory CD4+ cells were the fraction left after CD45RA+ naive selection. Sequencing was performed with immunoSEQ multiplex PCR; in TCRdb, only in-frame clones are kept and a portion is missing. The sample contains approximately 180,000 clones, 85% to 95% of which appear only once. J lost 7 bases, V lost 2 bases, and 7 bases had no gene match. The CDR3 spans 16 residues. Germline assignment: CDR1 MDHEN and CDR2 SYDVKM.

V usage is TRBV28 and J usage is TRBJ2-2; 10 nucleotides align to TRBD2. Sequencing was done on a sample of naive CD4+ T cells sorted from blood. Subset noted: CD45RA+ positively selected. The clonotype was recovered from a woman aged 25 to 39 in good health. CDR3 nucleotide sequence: TGTGCCAGCAGTTTAGGAGCGGGAGGGTTTGGCGGGGAGCTGTTTTTT. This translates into CASSLGAGGFGGELFF.